This is a list of T cell receptor beta chains from one sample in a study of T-cell memory formation after mild COVID-19. Each CDR3 protein is one row after TCRdb ran MiXCR on the 5' RACE reads. The sample has roughly 130,000 distinct CDR3 sequences, approximately 17% seen once. Specimen: PBMCs or a T cell subset sorted from them (not recorded which). These TCRs come from a young man who had mild COVID-19 (a few samples of this study predate the infection). Cell type and time point are not known. The CDR3 runs from the conserved cysteine through the conserved F or W. The D gene is left open where the match is weak. Only part of the rows carry a size: once, few, many, or a class if the clone is expanded.

j_call cdr3_length v_call clone_size d_call cdr3_aa cdr3_nt
TRBJ2-5 17 TRBV7-2 few TRBD2 CASSFSLLAGTQETQYF TGTGCCAGCAGCTTTTCACTACTAGCGGGCACCCAAGAGACCCAGTACTTC
TRBJ2-3 12 TRBV7-2 many NA CASSPVTDTQYF TGTGCCAGCAGCCCGGTGACAGATACGCAGTATTTT
TRBJ1-2 11 TRBV7-2 NA NA CASSSGTRSTF TGTGCCAGCAGCTCCGGGACCCGCTCCACCTTC
TRBJ1-2 13 TRBV5-1 few NA CASSLKTGYGYTF TGCGCCAGCAGCTTGAAAACAGGATATGGCTACACCTTC
TRBJ1-6 14 TRBV12-3/TRBV12-4 few NA CASQRGSYNSPLHF TGTGCCAGCCAGCGGGGCTCCTATAATTCACCCCTCCACTTT
TRBJ2-3 16 TRBV28 few NA CASNSLGVFRADTQYF TGTGCCAGCAACTCCTTGGGGGTTTTTAGGGCAGATACGCAGTATTTT
TRBJ1-5 13 TRBV10-3 few TRBD1 CAISEDRDQPQHF TGTGCCATCAGTGAGGACAGGGATCAGCCCCAGCATTTT
TRBJ1-2 17 TRBV9 NA TRBD1 CASSVDVRGTGTYGYTF TGTGCCAGCAGCGTAGACGTGAGGGGGACAGGGACTTACGGCTACACCTTC
TRBJ1-4 14 TRBV6-5 few TRBD1 CASGGTGFNEKLFF TGTGCCAGCGGCGGGACAGGGTTTAATGAAAAACTGTTTTTT
TRBJ1-1 15 TRBV5-1 few NA CASSYAVNSVTEAFF TGCGCCAGCAGCTACGCCGTCAACTCGGTCACTGAAGCTTTCTTT
TRBJ1-2 15 TRBV20-1 few NA CSPTAVGPRGYGYTF TGCAGCCCCACGGCTGTTGGGCCCAGGGGCTATGGCTACACCTTC
TRBJ1-5 15 TRBV9 few NA CASSVAGGLDQPQHF TGTGCCAGCAGCGTTGCCGGGGGGCTCGATCAGCCCCAGCATTTT